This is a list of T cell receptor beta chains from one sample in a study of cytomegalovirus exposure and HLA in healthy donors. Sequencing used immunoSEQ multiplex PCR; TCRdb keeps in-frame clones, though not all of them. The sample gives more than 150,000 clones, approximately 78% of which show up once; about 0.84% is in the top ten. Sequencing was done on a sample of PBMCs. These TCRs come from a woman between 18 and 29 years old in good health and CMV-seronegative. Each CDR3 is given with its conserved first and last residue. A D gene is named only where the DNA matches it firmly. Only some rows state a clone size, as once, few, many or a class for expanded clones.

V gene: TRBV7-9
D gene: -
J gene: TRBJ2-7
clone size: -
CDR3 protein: CASSPDSAEQYF
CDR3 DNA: TGTGCCAGCAGCCCGGACAGTGCCGAGCAGTACTTC

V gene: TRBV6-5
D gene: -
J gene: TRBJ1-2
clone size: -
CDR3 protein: CASSPNGGGIDGYTF
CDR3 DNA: TGTGCCAGCAGTCCGAACGGGGGGGGTATAGATGGCTACACCTTC

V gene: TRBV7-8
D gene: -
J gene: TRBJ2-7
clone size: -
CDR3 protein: CASSLEGVGAYEQYF
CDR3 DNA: TGTGCCAGCAGCTTAGAGGGGGTAGGGGCCTACGAGCAGTACTTC

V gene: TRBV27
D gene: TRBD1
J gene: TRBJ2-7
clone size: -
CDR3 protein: CASSPGQGTHEQYF
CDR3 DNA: TGTGCCAGCAGTCCGGGACAGGGGACCCACGAGCAGTACTTC

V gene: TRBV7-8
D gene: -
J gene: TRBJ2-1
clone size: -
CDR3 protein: CASSLVTVEQFF
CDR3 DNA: TGTGCCAGCAGCTTAGTTACAGTTGAGCAGTTCTTC

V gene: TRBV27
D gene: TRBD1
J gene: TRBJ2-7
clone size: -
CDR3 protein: CASSFSQGAVYEQYF
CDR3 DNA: TGTGCCAGCAGTTTTTCTCAGGGGGCGGTCTACGAGCAGTACTTC

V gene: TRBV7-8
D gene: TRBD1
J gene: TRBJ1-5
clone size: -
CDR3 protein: CASSLGRGTVNQPQHF
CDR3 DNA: TGTGCCAGCAGCTTAGGCCGAGGGACAGTTAATCAGCCCCAGCATTTT

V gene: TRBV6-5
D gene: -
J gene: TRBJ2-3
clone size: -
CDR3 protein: CASSSPGGASTDTQYF
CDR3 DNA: TGTGCCAGCAGTTCCCCGGGCGGGGCTAGCACAGATACGCAGTATTTT

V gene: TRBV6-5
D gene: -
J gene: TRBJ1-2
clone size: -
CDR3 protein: CASSYLGSNNYGYTF
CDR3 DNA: TGTGCCAGCAGTTACCTAGGGAGTAACAACTATGGCTACACCTTC

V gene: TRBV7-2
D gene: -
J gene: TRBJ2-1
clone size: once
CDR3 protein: CASSLGGLPYNEQFF
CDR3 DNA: TGTGCCAGCAGCTTAGGCGGGCTTCCCTACAATGAGCAGTTCTTC